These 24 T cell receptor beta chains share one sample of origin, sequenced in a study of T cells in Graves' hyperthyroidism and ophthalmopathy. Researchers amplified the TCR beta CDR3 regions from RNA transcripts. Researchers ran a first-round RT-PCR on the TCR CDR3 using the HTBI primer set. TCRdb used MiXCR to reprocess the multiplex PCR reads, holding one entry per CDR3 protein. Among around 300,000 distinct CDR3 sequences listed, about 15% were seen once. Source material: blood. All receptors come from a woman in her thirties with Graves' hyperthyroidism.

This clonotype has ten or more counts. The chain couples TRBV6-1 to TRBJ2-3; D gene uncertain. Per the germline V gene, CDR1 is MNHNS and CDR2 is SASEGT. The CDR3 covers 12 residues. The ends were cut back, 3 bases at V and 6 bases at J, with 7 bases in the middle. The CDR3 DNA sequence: TGTGCCAGCAGTGACAGAAGGGATACGCAGTATTTT. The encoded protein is CASSDRRDTQYF.

The CDR3 reads CALVDIGELFF. As DNA, the CDR3 is TGTGCCCTCGTGGACATCGGGGAGCTGTTTTTT. The chain uses TRBV30 and TRBJ2-2, with a tentative D call TRBD1 (5 bases). Germline loops: CDR1 GTSNPN, CDR2 SVGIG (reference sequence). V shed 8 bases and J shed 7 bases, with 11 bases lying between them. CDR3 length equals 11 residues.

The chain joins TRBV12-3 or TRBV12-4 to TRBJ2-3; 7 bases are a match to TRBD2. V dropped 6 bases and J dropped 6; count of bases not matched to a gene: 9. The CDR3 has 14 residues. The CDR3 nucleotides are TGTGCCAGCAGCCGAACTAGCGAGGGGGATACGCAGTATTTT. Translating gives CASSRTSEGDTQYF.

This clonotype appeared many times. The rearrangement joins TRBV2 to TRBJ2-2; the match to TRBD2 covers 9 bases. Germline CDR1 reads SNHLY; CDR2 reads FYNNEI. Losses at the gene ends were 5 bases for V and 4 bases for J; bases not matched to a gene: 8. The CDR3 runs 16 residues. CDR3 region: CASSPSGGRGTGELFF. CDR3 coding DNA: TGTGCCAGCAGTCCCTCGGGCGGGAGGGGCACCGGGGAGCTGTTTTTT. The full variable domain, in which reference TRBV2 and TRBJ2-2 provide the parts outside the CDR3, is EPEVTQTPSHQVTQMGQEVILRCVPISNHLYFYWYRQILGQKVEFLVSFYNNEISEKSEIFDDQFSVERPDGSNFTLKIRSTKLEDSAMYFCASSPSGGRGTGELFFGEGSRLTVL.

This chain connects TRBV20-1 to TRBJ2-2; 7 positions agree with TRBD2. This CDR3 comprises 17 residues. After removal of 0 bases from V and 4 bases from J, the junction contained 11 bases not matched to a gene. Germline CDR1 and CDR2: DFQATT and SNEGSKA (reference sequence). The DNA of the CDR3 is TGCAGTGCTAGAGATCGGGGACTAACGGGAGGCACCGGGGAGCTGTTTTTT. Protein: CSARDRGLTGGTGELFF.

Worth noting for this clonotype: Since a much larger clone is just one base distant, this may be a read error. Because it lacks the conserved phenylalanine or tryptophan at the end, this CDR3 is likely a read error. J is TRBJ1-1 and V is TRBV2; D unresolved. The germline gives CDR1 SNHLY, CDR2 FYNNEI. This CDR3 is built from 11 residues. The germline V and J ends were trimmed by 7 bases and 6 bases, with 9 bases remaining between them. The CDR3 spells CASTLGSEAFL. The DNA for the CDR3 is TGTGCCAGCACTCTAGGGTCTGAAGCTTTCCTT.

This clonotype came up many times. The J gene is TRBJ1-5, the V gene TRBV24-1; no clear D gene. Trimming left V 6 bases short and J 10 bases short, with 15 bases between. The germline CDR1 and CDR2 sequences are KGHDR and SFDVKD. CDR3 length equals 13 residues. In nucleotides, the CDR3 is TGTGCCACCAGTCCTCTCGCGGGTCAACCCCAGCATTTT. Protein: CATSPLAGQPQHF.

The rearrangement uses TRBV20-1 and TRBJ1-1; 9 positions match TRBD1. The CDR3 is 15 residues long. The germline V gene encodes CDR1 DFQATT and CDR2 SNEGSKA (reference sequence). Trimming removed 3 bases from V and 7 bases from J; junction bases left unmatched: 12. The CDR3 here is CSARGYVGGQGEAFF. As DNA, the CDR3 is TGCAGTGCTAGGGGATATGTCGGGGGACAGGGTGAAGCTTTCTTT.

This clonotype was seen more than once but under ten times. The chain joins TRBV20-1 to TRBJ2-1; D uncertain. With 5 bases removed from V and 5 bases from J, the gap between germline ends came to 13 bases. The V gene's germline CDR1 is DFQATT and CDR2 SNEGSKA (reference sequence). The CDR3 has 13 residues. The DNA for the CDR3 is TGCAGTGCTCCCTCAATCGCGAACAATGAGCAGTTCTTC. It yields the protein CSAPSIANNEQFF.

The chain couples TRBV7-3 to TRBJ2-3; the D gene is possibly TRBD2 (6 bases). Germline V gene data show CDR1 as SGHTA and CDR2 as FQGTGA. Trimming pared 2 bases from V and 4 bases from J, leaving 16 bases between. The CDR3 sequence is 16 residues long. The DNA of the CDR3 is TGTGCCAGCAGCTTATCCCGGGGGAACTCCCCAGATACGCAGTATTTT. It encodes CASSLSRGNSPDTQYF.

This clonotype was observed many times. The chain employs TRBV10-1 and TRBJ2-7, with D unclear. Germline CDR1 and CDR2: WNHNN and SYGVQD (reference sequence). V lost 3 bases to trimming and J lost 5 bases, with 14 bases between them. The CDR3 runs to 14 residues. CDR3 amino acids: CASSDGGWSDEQYF. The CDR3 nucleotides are TGCGCCAGCAGTGATGGTGGATGGAGCGACGAGCAGTACTTC.

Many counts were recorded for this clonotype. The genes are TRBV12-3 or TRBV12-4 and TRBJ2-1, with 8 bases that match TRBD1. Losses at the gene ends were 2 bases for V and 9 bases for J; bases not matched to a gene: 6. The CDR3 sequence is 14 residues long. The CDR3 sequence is CASSLIRGRAEQFF. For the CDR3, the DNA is TGTGCCAGCAGTTTAATCAGGGGGCGAGCTGAGCAGTTCTTC.

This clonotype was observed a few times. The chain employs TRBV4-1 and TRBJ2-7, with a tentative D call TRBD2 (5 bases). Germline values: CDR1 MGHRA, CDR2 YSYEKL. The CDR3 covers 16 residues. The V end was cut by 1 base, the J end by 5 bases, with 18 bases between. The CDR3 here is CASSQVSAIPTHEQYF. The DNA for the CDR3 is TGCGCCAGCAGCCAAGTTAGCGCGATTCCAACCCACGAGCAGTACTTC.

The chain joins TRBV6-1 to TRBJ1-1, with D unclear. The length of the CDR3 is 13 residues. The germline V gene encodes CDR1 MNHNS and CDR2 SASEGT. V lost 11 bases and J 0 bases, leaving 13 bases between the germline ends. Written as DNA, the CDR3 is TGTGCCGCCTCGACGGTTATGAACACTGAAGCTTTCTTT. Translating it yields CAASTVMNTEAFF.

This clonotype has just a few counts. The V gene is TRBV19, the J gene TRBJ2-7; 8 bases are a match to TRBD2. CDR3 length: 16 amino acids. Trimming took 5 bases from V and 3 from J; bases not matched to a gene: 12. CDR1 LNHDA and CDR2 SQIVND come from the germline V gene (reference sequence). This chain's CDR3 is CASSPPMSGSFYEQYF. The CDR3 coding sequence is TGTGCCAGTAGTCCGCCCATGAGCGGGAGTTTCTACGAGCAGTACTTC.

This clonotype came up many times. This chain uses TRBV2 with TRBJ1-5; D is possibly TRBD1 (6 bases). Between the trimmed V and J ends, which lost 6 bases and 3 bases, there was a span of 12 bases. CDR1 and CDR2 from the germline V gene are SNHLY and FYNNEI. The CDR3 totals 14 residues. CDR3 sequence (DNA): TGTGCCAGCAGCTTCGGACAGTCCAATCAGCCCCAGCATTTT. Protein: CASSFGQSNQPQHF.

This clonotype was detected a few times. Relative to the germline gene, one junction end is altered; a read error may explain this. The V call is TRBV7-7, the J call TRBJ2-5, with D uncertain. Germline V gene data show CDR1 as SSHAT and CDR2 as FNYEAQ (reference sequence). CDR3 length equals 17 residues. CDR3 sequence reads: CASSPRKIGPSAETQYF. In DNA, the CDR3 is TGTGCTAGCAGCCCACGCAAAATCGGCCCCAGCGCAGAGACCCAGTACTTC.

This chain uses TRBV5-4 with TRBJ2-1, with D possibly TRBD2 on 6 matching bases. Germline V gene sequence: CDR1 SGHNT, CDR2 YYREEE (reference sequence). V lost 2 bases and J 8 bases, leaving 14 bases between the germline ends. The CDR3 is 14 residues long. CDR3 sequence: CASSFSGSRHEQFF. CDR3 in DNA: TGTGCCAGCAGCTTTAGCGGCTCGAGACATGAGCAGTTCTTC.

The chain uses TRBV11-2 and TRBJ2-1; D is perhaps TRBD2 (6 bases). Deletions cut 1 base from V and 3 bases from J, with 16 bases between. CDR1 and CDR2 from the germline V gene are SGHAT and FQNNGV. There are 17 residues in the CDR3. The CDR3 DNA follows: TGTGCCAGCAGCTTAGCTCTTCAAGCGGGCCTCTACAATGAGCAGTTCTTC. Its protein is CASSLALQAGLYNEQFF.

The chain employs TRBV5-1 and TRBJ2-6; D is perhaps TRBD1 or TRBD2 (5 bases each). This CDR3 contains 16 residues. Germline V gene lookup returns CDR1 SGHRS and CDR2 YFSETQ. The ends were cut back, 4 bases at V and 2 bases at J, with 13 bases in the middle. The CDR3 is CASSGRGTTGANVLTF. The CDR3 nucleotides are TGCGCCAGCAGCGGGAGAGGGACCACTGGGGCCAACGTCCTGACTTTC.

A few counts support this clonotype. The CDR3 sequence is CASTGRGGDTDTQYF. The CDR3 DNA is TGTGCCAGCACTGGGAGGGGTGGTGACACAGATACGCAGTATTTT. This chain links TRBV9 with TRBJ2-3; 7 bases map to TRBD2. The CDR3 contains 15 residues. Germline CDR1 and CDR2: SGDLS and YYNGEE. Losses at the gene ends were 6 bases for V and 2 bases for J; bases not matched to a gene: 9.

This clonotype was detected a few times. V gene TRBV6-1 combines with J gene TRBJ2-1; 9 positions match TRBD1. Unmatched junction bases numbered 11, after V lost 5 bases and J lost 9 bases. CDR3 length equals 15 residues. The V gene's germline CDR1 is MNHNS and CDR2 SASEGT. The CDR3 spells CASSKEGQGAFEQFF. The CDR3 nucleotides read TGTGCCAGCAGTAAAGAGGGACAGGGCGCGTTTGAGCAGTTCTTC.

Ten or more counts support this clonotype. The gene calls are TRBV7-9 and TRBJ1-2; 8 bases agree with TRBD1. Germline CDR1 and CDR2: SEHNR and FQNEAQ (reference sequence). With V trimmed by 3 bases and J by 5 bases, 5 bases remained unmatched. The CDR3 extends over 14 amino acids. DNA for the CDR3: TGTGCCAGCAGCTTGGACAGGGTTTGGTATGGCTACACCTTC. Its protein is CASSLDRVWYGYTF.

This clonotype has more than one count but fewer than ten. The CDR3 protein is CASSAGAGYGYTF. The DNA for the CDR3 is TGCGCCAGCAGTGCAGGGGCCGGCTATGGCTACACCTTC. The chain is built from TRBV10-1 and TRBJ1-2; maybe TRBD1 (6 bases). This CDR3 comprises 13 residues. Germline CDR1 reads WNHNN; CDR2 reads SYGVQD (reference sequence). Trimming pared 4 bases from V and 4 bases from J, leaving 10 bases between.